The source of this TCR beta chain is a study of blood T cell repertoires in COVID-19. Germline CDR1 reads SNHLY; CDR2 reads FYNNEI. V gave up 7 bases and J gave up 1 base, with 10 bases separating them. This CDR3 comprises 13 residues. Using immunoSEQ multiplex PCR, the repertoire was profiled, and TCRdb retains in-frame clones only, with some absent. This table holds 250,000 to 350,000 clones, 75% to 90% found once. Each participant's cohort was designated according to participant-reported clinical history. Cohort 3 recovered donors had two negative PCRs, clearance, or symptom resolution. V is TRBV2 and J is TRBJ1-1; maybe TRBD1 (6 bases). Sequencing used PBMCs or T cells enriched from blood (not recorded which). The sequence derives from a woman aged 18-29 years who had recovered from COVID-19. The CDR3 region is CASIRTENTEAFF. The DNA for the CDR3 is TGTGCCAGCATACGGACAGAGAACACTGAAGCTTTCTTT.